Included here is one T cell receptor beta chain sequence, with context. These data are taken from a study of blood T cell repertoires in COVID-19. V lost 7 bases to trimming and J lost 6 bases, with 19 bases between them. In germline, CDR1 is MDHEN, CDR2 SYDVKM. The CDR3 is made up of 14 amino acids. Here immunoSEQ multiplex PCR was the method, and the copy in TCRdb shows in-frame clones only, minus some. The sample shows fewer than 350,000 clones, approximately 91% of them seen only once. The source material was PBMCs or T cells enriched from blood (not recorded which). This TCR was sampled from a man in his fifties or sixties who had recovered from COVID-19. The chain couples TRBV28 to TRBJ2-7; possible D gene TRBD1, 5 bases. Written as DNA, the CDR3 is TGTGCCAGCACCATGACTGGCTGGGGCTTCGAGCAGTACTTC. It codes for CASTMTGWGFEQYF.